The 29 T cell receptor beta chains listed next were all sequenced from one sample in a study of T cells in Graves' hyperthyroidism and ophthalmopathy. Amplified regions were TCR beta CDR3 sequences from RNA transcripts. Using the HTBI primer set, a first-round RT-PCR was run on the TCR CDR3. TCRdb called the multiplex PCR reads again in MiXCR, with one record for every CDR3 protein. The sample shows 280,000 or so distinct CDR3 sequences, approximately 16% of them seen only once. Material for sequencing was blood. Every receptor here comes from a woman in her forties or fifties with Graves' hyperthyroidism that later progressed to Graves' ophthalmopathy.

This clonotype was seen many times. The V call is TRBV6-1, the J call TRBJ1-1; D call uncertain. Germline CDR1 and CDR2: MNHNS and SASEGT. V was clipped by 6 bases and J by 1 base, with 12 bases between them. The CDR3 contains 14 residues. The CDR3 is CASSHGLRNTEAFF. The CDR3 DNA reads as TGTGCCAGCAGCCATGGCTTAAGGAACACTGAAGCTTTCTTT.

This clonotype was seen repeatedly, ten times or more. The CDR3 spells CASSPMGYEQYF. The CDR3, as DNA: TGTGCCAGCTCACCAATGGGTTACGAGCAGTACTTC. V gene TRBV18 combines with J gene TRBJ2-7; D ambiguous. CDR1 and CDR2 from the germline V gene are KGHSH and LQKENI. The CDR3 consists of 12 residues. V lost 2 bases and J lost 4, with 6 bases in between.

The chain couples TRBV20-1 to TRBJ2-2; 8 positions match TRBD2. Unmatched junction bases numbered 8, after V lost 3 bases and J lost 5 bases. There are 15 residues in the CDR3. CDR1 is DFQATT and CDR2 is SNEGSKA in the germline V gene (reference sequence). The CDR3 protein is CSARASGLPTGELFF. The CDR3 nucleotides read TGCAGTGCTAGGGCTAGCGGGTTACCGACCGGGGAGCTGTTTTTT.

The rearrangement joins TRBV6-5 to TRBJ2-2; 11 bases align to TRBD2. Trimming at V came to 0 bases and at J to 7 bases, leaving 7 bases not matched to a gene. This CDR3 is 17 amino acids long. Looked up from germline, CDR1 is MNHEY and CDR2 is SVGAGI. CDR3 protein: CASSYSGGLADYGELFF. The CDR3 nucleotides read TGTGCCAGCAGTTACTCTGGGGGACTAGCGGATTACGGGGAGCTGTTTTTT.

Many counts were recorded for this clonotype. The chain recombines TRBV30 with TRBJ1-4; 8 bases fit TRBD1. This CDR3 is 15 amino acids long. V was pared by 2 bases and J by 0 bases, with 2 bases of the junction left unmatched. CDR1 and CDR2 (germline): GTSNPN, SVGIG (reference sequence). CDR3 DNA sequence: TGTGCCTGGAGTCTACAGGGGGCAACTAATGAAAAACTGTTTTTT. This codes for CAWSLQGATNEKLFF. The full variable domain, in which reference TRBV30 and TRBJ1-4 provide the parts outside the CDR3, is SQTIHQWPATLVQPVGSPLSLECTVEGTSNPNLYWYRQAAGRGLQLLFYSVGIGQISSEVPQNLSASRPQDRQFILSSKKLLLSDSGFYLCAWSLQGATNEKLFFGSGTQLSVL.

The chain has TRBV2 and TRBJ2-7, with 11 bases aligning to TRBD1. Trimming took 4 bases from V and 4 from J; bases not matched to a gene: 6. Looked up from germline, CDR1 is SNHLY and CDR2 is FYNNEI. The CDR3 covers 15 residues. The CDR3 here is CASSVGGQGGYEQYF. Written as DNA, the CDR3 is TGTGCCAGCAGTGTTGGGGGACAGGGGGGATACGAGCAGTACTTC.

This clonotype was recorded at least ten times. In nucleotides, the CDR3 is TGTGCCAGCAGCCGACCCGGGGATACAGATACGCAGTATTTT. Translation gives CASSRPGDTDTQYF. V gene TRBV2 combines with J gene TRBJ2-3; D may be TRBD2 (5 bases). CDR1 and CDR2 from the germline V gene are SNHLY and FYNNEI. The CDR3 has 14 residues. V lost 6 bases and J lost 3, with 13 bases in between.

This clonotype came up many times. The gene calls are TRBV6-1 and TRBJ2-7; D is uncertain. CDR1 and CDR2 from the germline V gene are MNHNS and SASEGT. Trimming shortened V by 9 bases and J by 5 bases, and 14 bases separated the two germline ends. The CDR3 sequence is 12 residues long. This CDR3 is CARRPPQDEQYF. CDR3 nucleotides: TGTGCCAGGAGACCGCCGCAGGACGAGCAGTACTTC.

This clonotype was counted at least ten times. CDR3 sequence: CASSMEPETSGRKGETQYF. As DNA, the CDR3 is TGTGCCAGCAGTATGGAACCTGAGACTAGCGGGAGAAAGGGAGAGACCCAGTACTTC. The chain links TRBV28 to TRBJ2-5, with TRBD2 identical over 12 bases. The germline V gene has CDR1 MDHEN and CDR2 SYDVKM. This CDR3 is 19 amino acids long. J lost 4 bases, V lost 5 bases, and 17 bases had no gene match.

This clonotype came up many times. CDR3 bases: TGCGCCAGCAGCTTGGGAGACAGGGGTAGCGAGCAGTACTTC. Protein: CASSLGDRGSEQYF. The rearrangement joins TRBV5-1 to TRBJ2-7; TRBD1 agrees at 8 bases. CDR1 and CDR2 from the germline V gene are SGHRS and YFSETQ. The CDR3 spans 14 residues. After removal of 0 bases from V and 6 bases from J, the junction contained 5 bases not matched to a gene.

In regard to this clonotype: A read error may explain this, as a much larger clone is one base away. V and J are TRBV5-1 and TRBJ2-1, with D unresolved. The germline gives CDR1 SGHRS, CDR2 YFSETQ. V dropped 0 bases and J dropped 6 bases, with 10 bases sitting between them. This CDR3 comprises 14 residues. The CDR3 coding sequence is TGCGCCAGCAGCTTGGTGGGGTCTCTCAATGAGCAGTTCTTC. Its protein is CASSLVGSLNEQFF.

The V and J genes are TRBV18 and TRBJ2-1; D may be TRBD1 or TRBD2 (6 bases each). Germline V gene sequence: CDR1 KGHSH, CDR2 LQKENI. Trimming cost V 3 bases and J 15 bases, with 18 bases left between them. The CDR3 runs 13 residues. The CDR3 DNA follows: TGTGCCAGCTCACCCGAGGGGGGTCCTCGAGGGTTCTTC. This encodes CASSPEGGPRGFF.

This clonotype was seen repeatedly, ten times or more. The V and J genes are TRBV20-1 and TRBJ1-5; a possible D gene is TRBD1 (6 bases). The V end was cut by 5 bases, the J end by 5 bases, with 10 bases between. Germline lookup yields CDR1 DFQATT and CDR2 SNEGSKA (reference sequence). The CDR3 runs to 12 residues. CDR3 amino acids: CSALQGDQPQHF. CDR3 DNA sequence: TGCAGTGCTTTACAGGGAGATCAGCCCCAGCATTTT.

This clonotype was seen repeatedly, ten times or more. The rearrangement joins TRBV6-1 to TRBJ1-5; 11 nucleotides line up with TRBD1. The CDR3 spans 15 residues. CDR1 is MNHNS, CDR2 SASEGT, per germline. V shed 10 bases and J 5 bases; nucleotides not matched to a gene: 10. The CDR3 sequence: CATRFGQGAYQPQHF. In nucleotides, the CDR3 is TGTGCCACCAGGTTCGGACAGGGGGCCTATCAGCCCCAGCATTTT.

This clonotype has a count of ten or more. V and J are TRBV6-1 and TRBJ2-5; 13 nucleotides line up with TRBD2. This CDR3 region has 16 residues. The germline V gene encodes CDR1 MNHNS and CDR2 SASEGT. V was clipped by 5 bases and J by 5 bases; unmatched bases: 8. CDR3 in amino acids: CASSPTSGRPGETQYF. The CDR3, as DNA: TGTGCCAGCAGTCCGACTAGCGGGAGGCCGGGGGAGACCCAGTACTTC.

This clonotype has a count of ten or more. This sequence joins TRBV18 and TRBJ1-3, with D unclear. Trimming shortened V by 7 bases and J by 0 bases, and 4 bases separated the two germline ends. Germline-derived CDR1 and CDR2 are KGHSH and LQKENI. This CDR3 is built from 12 residues. CDR3 in amino acids: CASLASGNTIYF. In nucleotides, the CDR3 is TGTGCCAGCTTGGCCTCTGGAAACACCATATATTTT.

This clonotype has at least ten counts. The chain joins TRBV2 to TRBJ2-3; tentatively, D is TRBD2 (7 bases). The germline V gene encodes CDR1 SNHLY and CDR2 FYNNEI. V lost 7 bases and J lost 1, with 18 bases in between. The length of the CDR3 is 16 residues. The CDR3 loop is CASTKWGGVGTDTQYF. The DNA for the CDR3 is TGTGCCAGCACCAAATGGGGGGGCGTCGGCACAGATACGCAGTATTTT.

This clonotype has a count of ten or more. The J gene is TRBJ2-7, the V gene TRBV29-1, with D perhaps assigned TRBD1 or TRBD2 (5 bases each). Germline CDR1 SQVTM, CDR2 ANQGSEA. The CDR3 has 16 amino acids. V lost 1 base to trimming and J lost 1 base, with 17 bases between them. CDR3: CSVEGGGRDQSYEQYF. The DNA for the CDR3 is TGCAGCGTTGAAGGGGGTGGTCGGGACCAATCCTACGAGCAGTACTTC.

This clonotype was recorded at least ten times. V and J are TRBV28 and TRBJ1-2; tentative D call: TRBD1 (6 bases). Germline CDR1 is MDHEN and CDR2 is SYDVKM. V lost 6 bases and J 4 bases, leaving 15 bases between the germline ends. CDR3 length: 14 residues. The CDR3 region is CASSLPGGGYGYTF. In DNA, the CDR3 is TGTGCCAGCAGCCTCCCGGGAGGGGGCTATGGCTACACCTTC.

This clonotype was found a few times. CDR3 region: CSARAGTSGRAYNTHEQFF. CDR3 bases: TGCAGTGCTAGGGCCGGGACTAGCGGGAGGGCCTACAATACCCATGAGCAGTTCTTC. V is TRBV20-1 and J is TRBJ2-1; TRBD2 agrees at 16 bases. This CDR3 has 19 amino acids. Unmatched junction bases numbered 16, after V lost 3 bases and J lost 8 bases. CDR1 DFQATT and CDR2 SNEGSKA come from the germline V gene (reference sequence).

This clonotype was found many times. The J gene is TRBJ1-5, the V gene TRBV28, with D unclear. The length of the CDR3 is 14 residues. The V gene's germline CDR1 is MDHEN and CDR2 SYDVKM. The V end lost 4 bases, the J end lost 0 bases, and 7 bases lay between the germline ends. The DNA for the CDR3 is TGTGCCAGCAGTTCAGAAATTAGCAATCAGCCCCAGCATTTT. Protein: CASSSEISNQPQHF.

To note about this clonotype: A much larger clone sits a single nucleotide away, making a read error possible. The chain uses TRBV27 and TRBJ1-2; the match to TRBD1 covers 10 bases. The CDR3 runs to 14 residues. From germline, CDR1 is MNHEY and CDR2 SMNVEV (reference sequence). In DNA form, the CDR3 reads TGTGCCAGCAGTTTCCGGGACAGGGGCCGTGGCTGCACCTTC. This sequence encodes CASSFRDRGRGCTF.

V gene TRBV20-1 combines with J gene TRBJ1-5, with D hard to call. The CDR3 spans 15 residues. V lost 1 base and J 5 bases, leaving 15 bases between the germline ends. Germline V gives CDR1 DFQATT, CDR2 SNEGSKA (reference sequence). The CDR3 nucleotides are TGCAGTGCTAGAGTACCGTGGGCCGACCATCAGCCCCAGCATTTT. It is translated as CSARVPWADHQPQHF.

In this sample, this clonotype turned up many times. This chain links TRBV27 with TRBJ2-5; a possible D gene is TRBD2 (5 bases). Germline assignment: CDR1 MNHEY and CDR2 SMNVEV (reference sequence). Trimming left V 0 bases short and J 5 bases short, with 10 bases between. The CDR3 sequence is 14 residues long. The CDR3 is CASSLSRARETQYF. The CDR3 DNA follows: TGTGCCAGCAGTTTATCGAGGGCGAGGGAGACCCAGTACTTC.

This clonotype was counted many times. V and J are TRBV27 and TRBJ2-7, with D unclear. The CDR3 covers 12 residues. In germline, CDR1 is MNHEY, CDR2 SMNVEV (reference sequence). V was clipped by 7 bases and J by 4 bases, with 11 bases between them. The CDR3 DNA sequence: TGTGCCAGCACCAACAGTCTGTACGAGCAGTACTTC. Translated, it gives CASTNSLYEQYF.

This clonotype showed up many times. The chain has TRBV7-3 and TRBJ2-3, with D tentatively TRBD1 or TRBD2 (5 bases each). The CDR3 is made up of 17 amino acids. V dropped 5 bases and J dropped 6 bases, with 24 bases sitting between them. Germline V lookup: CDR1 SGHTA, CDR2 FQGTGA. For the CDR3, the DNA is TGTGCCAGCAGCCACGACCCCCGGGACGCCTATTCGGATACGCAGTATTTT. Its translation: CASSHDPRDAYSDTQYF. Looking up the rest from reference TRBV7-3 and TRBJ2-3 gives the full variable domain: GAGVSQTPSNKVTEKGKYVELRCDPISGHTALYWYRQSLGQGPEFLIYFQGTGAADDSGLPNDRFFAVRPEGSVSTLKIQRTERGDSAVYLCASSHDPRDAYSDTQYFGPGTRLTVL.

The chain joins TRBV18 to TRBJ1-3; 7 bases line up with TRBD1. This CDR3 region has 15 residues. Trimming removed 3 bases from V and 2 bases from J; junction bases left unmatched: 4. Germline V gene sequence: CDR1 KGHSH, CDR2 LQKENI. The CDR3 DNA reads TGTGCCAGCTCACCGAGACAGGGACCTGGAAACACCATATATTTT. Translating gives CASSPRQGPGNTIYF.

Ten or more counts support this clonotype. The J gene is TRBJ1-4, the V gene TRBV29-1, with unresolved D. Trimming took 5 bases from V and 7 from J, leaving 5 bases between them. This CDR3 spans 10 amino acids. Germline-derived CDR1 and CDR2 are SQVTM and ANQGSEA. The CDR3 region has the DNA TGCAGCGTTCGGGCTGAAAAACTGTTTTTT. Translated, it gives CSVRAEKLFF.

The rearrangement joins TRBV27 to TRBJ1-1; D not resolved. The CDR3 covers 12 residues. Deletions cut 5 bases from V and 11 bases from J, with 15 bases between. Germline-derived CDR1 and CDR2 are MNHEY and SMNVEV (reference sequence). CDR3 sequence: CASSQGLGEAFF. DNA of the CDR3: TGTGCCAGCAGTCAAGGACTAGGTGAGGCTTTCTTT.